This T cell receptor beta chain was sequenced in a study of shared clonotypes between healthy human individuals. General observations from the study: Since donors were few, the genetic and exposure-history diversity represented was limited.

The J segment lost 7 bases and the V segment lost 0 bases, leaving 6 bases of the junction unmatched. The germline CDR1 and CDR2 sequences are LGHNA and YSLEER. The CDR3 is 16 residues long. CD45RO-negative, CCR7-positively selected cells formed the naive CD8 fraction, excluding terminally differentiated effector memory CD45RA+ cells. HIV-negative, healthy adults without recent acute infections or vaccinations were the donors. Adults of Caucasian background living in Nashville, Tennessee made up all donors. The protocol was immunoSEQ multiplex PCR, while the TCRdb copy is restricted to in-frame clones and leaves out a portion. Of 1.5 million to 2.5 million clones in the sample, around 96% were seen once. In regard to this clone: As yet, its antigen is unknown.

The specimen sequenced was naive CD8+ T cells sorted from blood. The V and J genes are TRBV4-3 and TRBJ2-2, with 9 bases identical to TRBD2. This TCR was sampled from a man between 18 and 35 years old in good health. The CDR3: CASSQEMAGGGGELFF. CDR3 DNA sequence: TGCGCCAGCAGCCAAGAAATGGCGGGAGGGGGCGGGGAGCTGTTTTTT.